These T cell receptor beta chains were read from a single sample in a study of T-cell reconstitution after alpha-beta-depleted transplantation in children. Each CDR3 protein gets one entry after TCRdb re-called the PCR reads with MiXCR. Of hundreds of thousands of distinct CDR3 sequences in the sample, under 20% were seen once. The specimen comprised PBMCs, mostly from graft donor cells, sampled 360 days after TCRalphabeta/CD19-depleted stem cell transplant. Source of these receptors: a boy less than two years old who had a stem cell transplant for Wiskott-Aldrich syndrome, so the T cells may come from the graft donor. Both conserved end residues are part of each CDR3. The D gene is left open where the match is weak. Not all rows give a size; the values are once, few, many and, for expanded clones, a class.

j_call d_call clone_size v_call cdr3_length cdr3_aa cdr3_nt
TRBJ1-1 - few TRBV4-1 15 CASTSGVRGNTEAFF TGCGCCAGCACCTCCGGGGTGCGAGGGAACACTGAAGCTTTCTTT
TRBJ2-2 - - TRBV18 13 CASSPMGTGELFF TGTGCCAGCTCACCAATGGGGACCGGGGAGCTGTTTTTT
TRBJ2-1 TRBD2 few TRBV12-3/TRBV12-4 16 CASSYGLAGFYNEQFF TGTGCCAGCAGTTACGGTCTAGCGGGGTTTTACAATGAGCAGTTCTTC
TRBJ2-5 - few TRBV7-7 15 CASSPSSGLGETQYF TGTGCCAGCAGCCCCAGCAGCGGGTTAGGAGAGACCCAGTACTTC
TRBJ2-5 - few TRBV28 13 CASSVGIAETQYF TGTGCCAGCAGTGTAGGGATCGCGGAGACCCAGTACTTC
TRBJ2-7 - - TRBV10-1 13 CASSEGGYYEQYF TGCGCCAGCAGTGAAGGCGGATACTACGAGCAGTACTTC
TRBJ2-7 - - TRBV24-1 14 CATSEGQGTYEQYF TGTGCCACCAGTGAGGGGCAGGGCACCTACGAGCAGTACTTC
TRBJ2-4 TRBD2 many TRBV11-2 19 CASSPPLPPIAGMRNIQYF TGTGCCAGCAGCCCTCCACTACCGCCGATAGCGGGAATGAGAAACATTCAGTACTTC
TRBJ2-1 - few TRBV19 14 CASSPLIQGNEQFF TGTGCCAGTAGTCCCCTAATTCAGGGCAATGAGCAGTTCTTC
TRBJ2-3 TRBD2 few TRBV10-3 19 CAIKSPTGTSGSSTDTQYF TGTGCCATCAAGTCCCCGACCGGGACTAGCGGTTCTAGCACAGATACGCAGTATTTT
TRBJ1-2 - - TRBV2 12 CASSLTGSGYTF TGTGCCAGCAGTCTAACAGGGAGTGGCTACACCTTC
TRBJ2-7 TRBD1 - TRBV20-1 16 CSARARDRGSSYEQYF TGCAGTGCTAGAGCCCGGGACAGGGGGTCTTCTTACGAGCAGTACTTC
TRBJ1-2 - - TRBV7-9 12 CASSQGFYGYTF TGTGCCAGCAGCCAAGGATTTTATGGCTACACCTTC
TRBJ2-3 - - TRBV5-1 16 CASSLEMGKRTDTQYF TGCGCCAGCAGCTTGGAAATGGGAAAGAGGACAGATACGCAGTATTTT